This TCR beta chain was captured by sequencing in a study of untreated major depressive disorder. Clones were read by immunoSEQ multiplex PCR, and TCRdb kept only the in-frame ones, dropping some. The sample shows tens of thousands of clones, just under 95% of them seen only once. Germline assignment: CDR1 SNHLY and CDR2 FYNNEI. This CDR3 is built from 15 residues. Trimming removed 7 bases at V and 2 bases at J, with 15 bases between. No current or lifetime mood disorder and depressive symptom score of 5 or less defined controls. Magnetic negative selection enriched CD4+ T cells from thawed PBMCs. This chain joins TRBV2 and TRBJ2-1; D uncertain. This clonotype was sampled from a man under 40 in good health. Material: CD4+ T cells from PBMCs. The chain's CDR3 is CASIIEVSAYNEQFF. The CDR3 coding sequence is TGTGCCAGCATAATTGAGGTCTCGGCCTACAATGAGCAGTTCTTC. Complete variable domain (other parts from reference TRBV2 and TRBJ2-1): EPEVTQTPSHQVTQMGQEVILRCVPISNHLYFYWYRQILGQKVEFLVSFYNNEISEKSEIFDDQFSVERPDGSNFTLKIRSTKLEDSAMYFCASIIEVSAYNEQFFGPGTRLTVL.